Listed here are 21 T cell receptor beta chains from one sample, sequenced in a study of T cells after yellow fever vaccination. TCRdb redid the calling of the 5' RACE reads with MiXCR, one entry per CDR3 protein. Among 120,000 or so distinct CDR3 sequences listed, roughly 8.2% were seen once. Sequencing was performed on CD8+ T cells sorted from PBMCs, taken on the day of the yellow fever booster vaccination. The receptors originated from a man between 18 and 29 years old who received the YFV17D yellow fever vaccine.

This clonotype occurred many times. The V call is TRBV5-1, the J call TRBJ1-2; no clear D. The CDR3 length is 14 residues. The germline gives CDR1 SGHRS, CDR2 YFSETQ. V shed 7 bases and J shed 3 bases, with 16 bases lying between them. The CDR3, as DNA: TGCGCCAGCTCCAGCGAGCTGGGGTACTATGGCTACACCTTC. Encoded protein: CASSSELGYYGYTF.

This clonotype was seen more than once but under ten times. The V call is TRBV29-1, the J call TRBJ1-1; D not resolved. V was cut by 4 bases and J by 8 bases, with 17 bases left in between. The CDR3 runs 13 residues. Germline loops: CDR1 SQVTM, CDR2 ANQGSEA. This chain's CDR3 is CSVGHPKRLEAFF. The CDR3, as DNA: TGCAGCGTTGGGCATCCAAAAAGATTAGAAGCTTTCTTT.

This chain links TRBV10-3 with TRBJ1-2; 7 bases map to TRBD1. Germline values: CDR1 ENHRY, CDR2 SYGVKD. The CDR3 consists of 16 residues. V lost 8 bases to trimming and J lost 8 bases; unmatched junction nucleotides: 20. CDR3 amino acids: CAIDPQGSSGVFGYTF. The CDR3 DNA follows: TGTGCCATCGACCCACAGGGGAGTAGTGGGGTATTCGGCTACACCTTC.

Here the CDR3 reads CASSQVDESSGNTIYF. DNA of the CDR3: TGCGCCAGCAGCCAAGTCGACGAGAGCTCTGGAAACACCATATATTTT. The genes are TRBV4-1 and TRBJ1-3; D unresolved. Germline CDR1 is MGHRA and CDR2 is YSYEKL. Trimming took off 1 base at V and 0 bases at J, with 10 bases between the two ends. The CDR3 covers 16 residues.

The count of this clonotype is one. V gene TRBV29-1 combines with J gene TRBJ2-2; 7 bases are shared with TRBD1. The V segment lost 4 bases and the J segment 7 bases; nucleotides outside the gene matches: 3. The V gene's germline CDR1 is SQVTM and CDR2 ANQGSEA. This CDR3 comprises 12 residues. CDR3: CSVGGTVGELFF. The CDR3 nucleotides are TGCAGCGTTGGTGGGACAGTCGGGGAGCTGTTTTTT.

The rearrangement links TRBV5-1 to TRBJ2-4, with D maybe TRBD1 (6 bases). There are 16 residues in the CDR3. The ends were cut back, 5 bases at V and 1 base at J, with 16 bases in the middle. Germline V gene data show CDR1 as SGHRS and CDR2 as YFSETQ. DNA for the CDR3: TGCGCCAGCAGACTAACAGGGACGGGGGCCAAAAACATTCAGTACTTC. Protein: CASRLTGTGAKNIQYF.

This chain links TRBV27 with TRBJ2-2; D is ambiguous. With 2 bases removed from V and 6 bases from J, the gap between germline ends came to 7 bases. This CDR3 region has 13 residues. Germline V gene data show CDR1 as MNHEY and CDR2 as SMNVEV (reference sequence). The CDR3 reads CASSLGTPGELFF. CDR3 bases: TGTGCCAGCAGTTTAGGTACTCCCGGGGAGCTGTTTTTT.

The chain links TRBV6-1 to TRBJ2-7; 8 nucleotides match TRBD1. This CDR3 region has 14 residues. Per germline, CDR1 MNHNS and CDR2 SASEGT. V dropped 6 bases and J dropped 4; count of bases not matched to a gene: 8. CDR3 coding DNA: TGTGCCAGCAGGATCGGACAGGGTGATTACGAGCAGTACTTC. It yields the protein CASRIGQGDYEQYF.

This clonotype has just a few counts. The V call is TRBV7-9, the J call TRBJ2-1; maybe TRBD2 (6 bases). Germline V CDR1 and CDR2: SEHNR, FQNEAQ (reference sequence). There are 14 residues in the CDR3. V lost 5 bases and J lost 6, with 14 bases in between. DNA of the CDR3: TGTGCCAGCAGCCCGCCGGGACTTCCCAATGAGCAGTTCTTC. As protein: CASSPPGLPNEQFF.

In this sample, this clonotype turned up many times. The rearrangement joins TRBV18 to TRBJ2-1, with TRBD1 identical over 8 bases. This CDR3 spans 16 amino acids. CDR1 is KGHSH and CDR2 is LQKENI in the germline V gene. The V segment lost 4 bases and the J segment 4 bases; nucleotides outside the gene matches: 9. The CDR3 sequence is CASSLNQGAKYNEQFF. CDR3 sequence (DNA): TGTGCCAGCTCACTTAATCAGGGGGCGAAGTACAATGAGCAGTTCTTC.

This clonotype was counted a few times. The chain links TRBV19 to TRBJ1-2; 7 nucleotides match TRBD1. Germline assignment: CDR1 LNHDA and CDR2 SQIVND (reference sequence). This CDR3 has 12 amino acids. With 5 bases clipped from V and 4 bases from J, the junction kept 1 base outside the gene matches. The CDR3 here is CASSQGVYGYTF. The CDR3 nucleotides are TGTGCCAGTAGTCAGGGGGTCTATGGCTACACCTTC.

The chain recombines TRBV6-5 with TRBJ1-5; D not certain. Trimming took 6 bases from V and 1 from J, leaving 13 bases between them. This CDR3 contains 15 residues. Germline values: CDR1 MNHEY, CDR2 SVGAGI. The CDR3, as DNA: TGTGCCAGCAGCCCCGACGTGATGAGCAATCAGCCCCAGCATTTT. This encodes CASSPDVMSNQPQHF.

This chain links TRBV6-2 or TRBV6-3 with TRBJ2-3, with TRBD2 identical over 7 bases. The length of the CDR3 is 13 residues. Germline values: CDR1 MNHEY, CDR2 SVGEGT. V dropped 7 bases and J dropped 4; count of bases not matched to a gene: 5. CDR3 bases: TGTGCCAGCACTCGGGGGGTAGCAGATACGCAGTATTTT. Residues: CASTRGVADTQYF.

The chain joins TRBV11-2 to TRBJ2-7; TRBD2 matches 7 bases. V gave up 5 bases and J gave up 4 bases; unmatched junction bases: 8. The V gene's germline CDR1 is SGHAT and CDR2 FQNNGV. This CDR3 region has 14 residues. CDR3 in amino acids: CASSRGGTKYEQYF. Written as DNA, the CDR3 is TGTGCCAGCAGCCGAGGCGGGACTAAATACGAGCAGTACTTC. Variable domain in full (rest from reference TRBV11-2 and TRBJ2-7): EAGVAQSPRYKIIEKRQSVAFWCNPISGHATLYWYQQILGQGPKLLIQFQNNGVVDDSQLPKDRFSAERLKGVDSTLKIQPAKLEDSAVYLCASSRGGTKYEQYFGPGTRLTVT.

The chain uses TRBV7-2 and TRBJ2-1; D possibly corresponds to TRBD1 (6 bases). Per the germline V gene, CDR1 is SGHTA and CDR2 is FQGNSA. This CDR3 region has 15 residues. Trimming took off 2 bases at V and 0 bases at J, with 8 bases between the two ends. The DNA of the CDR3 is TGTGCCAGCAGCTTATTAGGGGGCTCCTACAATGAGCAGTTCTTC. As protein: CASSLLGGSYNEQFF.

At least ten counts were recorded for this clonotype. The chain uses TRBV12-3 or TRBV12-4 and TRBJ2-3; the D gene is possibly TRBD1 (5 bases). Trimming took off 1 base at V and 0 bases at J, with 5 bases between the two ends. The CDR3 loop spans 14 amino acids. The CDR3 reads CASSLEGSTDTQYF. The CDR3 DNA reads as TGTGCCAGCAGTTTAGAGGGGAGCACAGATACGCAGTATTTT.

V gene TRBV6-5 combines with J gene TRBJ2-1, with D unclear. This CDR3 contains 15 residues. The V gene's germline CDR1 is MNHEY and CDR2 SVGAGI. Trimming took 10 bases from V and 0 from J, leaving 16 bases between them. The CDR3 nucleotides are TGTGCCACGAAGTCAGACCTTAGCTCCTACAATGAGCAGTTCTTC. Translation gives CATKSDLSSYNEQFF.

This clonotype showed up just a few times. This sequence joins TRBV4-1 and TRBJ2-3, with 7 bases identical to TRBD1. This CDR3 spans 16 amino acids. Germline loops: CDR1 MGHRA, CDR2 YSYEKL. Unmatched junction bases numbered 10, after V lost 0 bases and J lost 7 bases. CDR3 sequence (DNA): TGCGCCAGCAGCCAAGATGGTGGCAGGGGGTTAAATACGCAGTATTTT. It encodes CASSQDGGRGLNTQYF.

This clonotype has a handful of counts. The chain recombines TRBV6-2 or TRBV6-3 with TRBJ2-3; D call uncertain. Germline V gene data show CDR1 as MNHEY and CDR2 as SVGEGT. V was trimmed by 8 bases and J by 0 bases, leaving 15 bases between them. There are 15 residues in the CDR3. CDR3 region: CASLHLAPSTDTQYF. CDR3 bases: TGTGCCAGCCTTCACTTGGCCCCTAGCACAGATACGCAGTATTTT.

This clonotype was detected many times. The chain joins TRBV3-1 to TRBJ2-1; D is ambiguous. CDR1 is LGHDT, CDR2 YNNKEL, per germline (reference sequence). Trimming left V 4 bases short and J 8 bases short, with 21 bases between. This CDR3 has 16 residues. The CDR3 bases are TGTGCCAGCAGCCGCCCTCCGATGGGTAAATGGTATGAGCAGTTCTTC. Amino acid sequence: CASSRPPMGKWYEQFF.

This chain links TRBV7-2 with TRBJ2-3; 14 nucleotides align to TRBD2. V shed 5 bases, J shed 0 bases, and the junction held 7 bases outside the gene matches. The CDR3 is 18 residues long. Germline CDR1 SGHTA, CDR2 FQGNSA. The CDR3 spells CASSPWTSGGRSTDTQYF. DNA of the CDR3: TGTGCCAGCAGCCCCTGGACTAGCGGGGGGCGTAGCACAGATACGCAGTATTTT.